Presented here are 27 T cell receptor beta chains from one specimen sequenced in a study of beta chain features in type 1 diabetes. Of the isolated RNA, all was reverse transcribed, and so the sequenced material was expressed TCRB transcripts. Produced via immunoSEQ multiplex PCR; TCRdb's table is partial and in-frame only. The data show about 350,000 clones, about 19% seen once. The material sequenced was naive CD4+ T cells from blood. The receptors derive from a woman between 18 and 29 years old in good health.

This rearrangement joins TRBV7-8 to TRBJ1-5, with 12 bases lining up with TRBD1. The germline V gene encodes CDR1 SGHVS and CDR2 FQNEAQ. The junction had 4 bases not matched to a gene; V was cut back by 6 bases and J by 7 bases. CDR3 length: 14 amino acids. As DNA, the CDR3 is TGTGCCAGCAGTCGGGACAGGGGGCAACAGCCCCAGCATTTT. This sequence encodes CASSRDRGQQPQHF.

This clone was seen a few times. The same CDR3 also results from other DNA sequences found in this sample. The rearrangement uses TRBV2 and TRBJ2-3; TRBD1 matches at 8 bases. The CDR3 covers 14 residues. Trimming took 6 bases from V and 0 from J; bases not matched to a gene: 2. Germline CDR1 is SNHLY and CDR2 is FYNNEI. The CDR3 protein is CASRRQGSTDTQYF. DNA of the CDR3: TGTGCCAGCAGGAGACAGGGGAGCACAGATACGCAGTATTTT.

A few counts support this clone. The chain has TRBV11-1 and TRBJ1-4, with 7 bases fitting TRBD1. The CDR3 is 14 residues long. V shed 3 bases and J 8 bases; nucleotides not matched to a gene: 6. Germline CDR1 reads SGHAT; CDR2 reads FQDESV (reference sequence). The CDR3 coding sequence is TGTGCCAGCAGCTTCGACAGGGCGGGAGAAAAACTGTTTTTT. It yields the protein CASSFDRAGEKLFF.

This chain connects TRBV19 to TRBJ2-1; D is perhaps TRBD1 (6 bases). The CDR3 has 13 residues. Germline V CDR1 and CDR2: LNHDA, SQIVND (reference sequence). V dropped 5 bases and J dropped 9 bases, with 14 bases sitting between them. The CDR3 bases are TGTGCCAGTAGTCTTACAGGGATTGGTGAGCAGTTCTTC. It translates to CASSLTGIGEQFF. The whole variable domain, filled in from reference TRBV19 and TRBJ2-1, reads DGGITQSPKYLFRKEGQNVTLSCEQNLNHDAMYWYRQDPGQGLRLIYYSQIVNDFQKGDIAEGYSVSREKKESFPLTVTSAQKNPTAFYLCASSLTGIGEQFFGPGTRLTVL.

This clone has just one count. The chain recombines TRBV5-1 with TRBJ1-2; D call uncertain. Germline assignment: CDR1 SGHRS and CDR2 YFSETQ. The CDR3 consists of 14 residues. The V end was cut by 0 bases, the J end by 4 bases, with 10 bases between. CDR3 DNA: TGCGCCAGCAGCTTGGGTATATCCGGCTATGGCTACACCTTC. Translated: CASSLGISGYGYTF.

V usage is TRBV9 and J usage is TRBJ2-3; D is possibly TRBD2 (6 bases). The CDR3 runs 13 residues. Trimming took 4 bases from V and 6 from J, leaving 12 bases between them. Germline CDR1 SGDLS, CDR2 YYNGEE. CDR3 loop: CASSTPGTDTQYF. As DNA, the CDR3 is TGTGCCAGCAGCACTCCCGGGACTGATACGCAGTATTTT.

This clone was picked up a small number of times. The genes are TRBV30 and TRBJ2-6, with 7 bases fitting TRBD1. Trimming took 8 bases from V and 0 from J; bases not matched to a gene: 10. The CDR3 has 16 residues. The germline V gene has CDR1 GTSNPN and CDR2 SVGIG (reference sequence). CDR3 coding DNA: TGTGCCCGGACCGGGACAGAGGACTCTGGGGCCAACGTCCTGACTTTC. As protein: CARTGTEDSGANVLTF.

This clone was detected a few times. The chain combines TRBV9 with TRBJ2-2; TRBD2 matches at 7 bases. The CDR3 is 15 amino acids. The ends lost 4 bases at V and 8 bases at J; junction bases unmatched: 11. Germline CDR1 is SGDLS and CDR2 is YYNGEE. CDR3 sequence reads: CASSSGRGTYGELFF. The DNA of the CDR3 is TGTGCCAGCAGCTCGGGGCGGGGGACGTATGGGGAGCTGTTTTTT.

With respect to this clone: Other DNA sequences within the sample encode an identical CDR3. J is TRBJ2-1 and V is TRBV5-6; perhaps TRBD2 as D (6 bases). Germline V gives CDR1 SGHDT, CDR2 YYEEEE. This CDR3 has 15 amino acids. The ends were cut back, 0 bases at V and 0 bases at J, with 7 bases in the middle. The DNA of the CDR3 is TGTGCCAGCAGCTTGGTCGGGAGCTCCTACAATGAGCAGTTCTTC. Amino acids: CASSLVGSSYNEQFF.

This clone appeared a few times. This chain uses TRBV5-1 with TRBJ1-1; D remains ambiguous. Germline CDR1 reads SGHRS; CDR2 reads YFSETQ. Between the trimmed V and J ends, which lost 1 base and 0 bases, there was a span of 10 bases. The CDR3 extends over 15 amino acids. CDR3 sequence: CASSLTAGMNTEAFF. CDR3 nucleotides: TGCGCCAGCAGCTTGACGGCGGGGATGAACACTGAAGCTTTCTTT.

This chain uses TRBV14 with TRBJ2-5, with 10 bases matching TRBD2. V shed 2 bases, J shed 7 bases, and the junction held 13 bases outside the gene matches. CDR1 and CDR2 (germline): SGHDN, FVKESK. The CDR3 sequence is 17 residues long. The chain's CDR3 is CASSQKGLASPQVTQYF. The CDR3 DNA reads TGTGCCAGCAGCCAAAAGGGACTAGCGTCCCCCCAGGTGACCCAGTACTTC.

This clone was observed a handful of times. The chain uses TRBV18 and TRBJ2-1; possibly TRBD2 for D (6 bases). The CDR3 runs 17 residues. Deletions cut 3 bases from V and 0 bases from J, with 15 bases between. Germline lookup yields CDR1 KGHSH and CDR2 LQKENI. The CDR3 bases are TGTGCCAGCTCACCCTTGGAGGGCTCCCTCTCCTACAATGAGCAGTTCTTC. Translating it yields CASSPLEGSLSYNEQFF.

This clone was found a few times. The rearrangement uses TRBV7-2 and TRBJ2-1, with a possible D match to TRBD1 (5 bases). Trimming stripped 5 bases from V and 8 bases from J, with 13 bases between. Looked up from germline, CDR1 is SGHTA and CDR2 is FQGNSA. The CDR3 sequence is 13 residues long. The CDR3 DNA reads TGTGCCAGCAGCCCCAGGGTCGGGCATGAGCAGTTCTTC. Its translation: CASSPRVGHEQFF. Based on the CDR3 plus reference TRBV7-2 and TRBJ2-1, the full variable domain is GAGVSQSPSNKVTEKGKDVELRCDPISGHTALYWYRQSLGQGLEFLIYFQGNSAPDKSGLPSDRFSAERTGGSVSTLTIQRTQQEDSAVYLCASSPRVGHEQFFGPGTRLTVL.

This clone showed up just a few times. The chain is built from TRBV18 and TRBJ2-7; D unclear. CDR1 is KGHSH and CDR2 is LQKENI in the germline V gene. The germline V and J ends were trimmed by 0 bases and 2 bases, with 11 bases remaining between them. This CDR3 spans 15 amino acids. CDR3 amino acids: CASSPPGQAPYEQYF. The CDR3 nucleotides read TGTGCCAGCTCACCACCGGGTCAGGCCCCCTACGAGCAGTACTTC.

The chain couples TRBV13 to TRBJ1-4; 10 positions match TRBD1. The CDR3 is 14 amino acids. Germline V gene lookup returns CDR1 PRHDT and CDR2 FYEKMQ (reference sequence). The ends lost 5 bases at V and 7 bases at J; junction bases unmatched: 4. This chain's CDR3 is CASSRDRGLEKLFF. In nucleotides, the CDR3 is TGTGCCAGCAGCCGGGACAGGGGCCTTGAAAAACTGTTTTTT.

The table lists this clone with a few counts. The CDR3 bases are TGTGCCAGCAGACCGGGAGTTTCGGGTGAGCAGTTCTTC. Protein sequence: CASRPGVSGEQFF. V usage is TRBV2 and J usage is TRBJ2-1; weak D call: TRBD2 (6 bases). V gave up 6 bases and J gave up 9 bases, with 15 bases separating them. The CDR3 loop spans 13 amino acids. Germline lookup yields CDR1 SNHLY and CDR2 FYNNEI. The full variable domain, in which reference TRBV2 and TRBJ2-1 provide the parts outside the CDR3, is EPEVTQTPSHQVTQMGQEVILRCVPISNHLYFYWYRQILGQKVEFLVSFYNNEISEKSEIFDDQFSVERPDGSNFTLKIRSTKLEDSAMYFCASRPGVSGEQFFGPGTRLTVL.

The J gene is TRBJ2-7, the V gene TRBV4-2; D call uncertain. V was clipped by 0 bases and J by 0 bases, with 15 bases between them. The CDR3 has 17 amino acids. CDR1 and CDR2 from the germline V gene are LGHNA and YNFKEQ. The CDR3 protein is CASSQDIVAAGSYEQYF. In nucleotides, the CDR3 is TGTGCCAGCAGCCAAGATATCGTGGCTGCAGGCTCCTACGAGCAGTACTTC.

A few counts support this clone. The chain joins TRBV5-1 to TRBJ2-6; D uncertain. CDR1 is SGHRS, CDR2 YFSETQ, per germline. Trimming took 3 bases from V and 0 from J, leaving 10 bases between them. The CDR3 contains 16 residues. The CDR3 spells CASSSQVVSGANVLTF. The CDR3 nucleotides read TGCGCCAGCAGCTCCCAGGTGGTCTCTGGGGCCAACGTCCTGACTTTC.

The chain links TRBV5-1 to TRBJ2-2; TRBD2 aligns across 11 bases. Germline CDR1 and CDR2: SGHRS and YFSETQ. Trimming took 6 bases from V and 5 from J; bases not matched to a gene: 21. CDR3 length: 20 residues. CDR3 bases: TGCGCCAGCACCCCTCTGGGGCTAGCGGGAGGCCGGGGAGTAACCGGGGAGCTGTTTTTT. This encodes CASTPLGLAGGRGVTGELFF.

The table lists this clone with a few counts. The chain joins TRBV18 to TRBJ1-2; the match to TRBD1 covers 8 bases. The CDR3 runs to 13 residues. Germline V CDR1 and CDR2: KGHSH, LQKENI. Trimming took 6 bases from V and 2 from J; bases not matched to a gene: 2. The chain's CDR3 is CASSQGANYGYTF. The CDR3 region has the DNA TGTGCCAGCTCTCAGGGGGCGAACTATGGCTACACCTTC.

This clone appeared a few times. The chain is built from TRBV9 and TRBJ2-2; D perhaps matches TRBD1 (6 bases). The V end was cut by 0 bases, the J end by 0 bases, with 9 bases between. Germline V gene lookup returns CDR1 SGDLS and CDR2 YYNGEE. The CDR3 loop spans 16 amino acids. CDR3 residues: CASSVVDRTNTGELFF. The DNA of the CDR3 is TGTGCCAGCAGCGTAGTTGACAGGACGAACACCGGGGAGCTGTTTTTT.

The rearrangement joins TRBV9 to TRBJ2-1, with 11 bases lining up with TRBD2. There are 16 residues in the CDR3. The germline gives CDR1 SGDLS, CDR2 YYNGEE. Unmatched junction bases numbered 5, after V lost 0 bases and J lost 6 bases. The CDR3 nucleotides read TGTGCCAGCAGCGTAGTATCTCTAGCGGGAGGCAATGAGCAGTTCTTC. This encodes CASSVVSLAGGNEQFF.

The V call is TRBV14, the J call TRBJ2-2, with TRBD2 as a possible D gene (5 bases). V gave up 1 base and J gave up 7 bases, with 10 bases separating them. CDR3 length: 14 amino acids. CDR1 is SGHDN, CDR2 FVKESK, per germline. The CDR3 is CASSQGAVFGELFF. CDR3 sequence (DNA): TGTGCCAGCAGCCAAGGAGCGGTGTTCGGGGAGCTGTTTTTT.

The chain has TRBV2 and TRBJ2-1; 8 bases are a match to TRBD2. This CDR3 comprises 11 residues. CDR1 and CDR2 (germline): SNHLY, FYNNEI. V trimming: 7 bases; J trimming: 15 bases; junction bases outside the gene matches: 8. This chain's CDR3 is CASTPREVLFF. DNA for the CDR3: TGTGCCAGCACTCCGCGGGAGGTCCTGTTCTTC.

There are a few counts of this clone. The chain is built from TRBV10-3 and TRBJ2-3, with D perhaps matching TRBD2 (6 bases). The CDR3 loop spans 14 amino acids. Trimming pared 6 bases from V and 1 base from J, leaving 11 bases between. Germline V gene lookup returns CDR1 ENHRY and CDR2 SYGVKD. CDR3 protein: CAIRTGEGTDTQYF. For the CDR3, the DNA is TGTGCCATCAGGACGGGAGAGGGCACAGATACGCAGTATTTT.

This clone was seen a handful of times. The J gene is TRBJ2-4, the V gene TRBV19, with D hard to call. Trimming shortened V by 7 bases and J by 0 bases, and 10 bases separated the two germline ends. Germline V lookup: CDR1 LNHDA, CDR2 SQIVND (reference sequence). The CDR3 length is 14 residues. In DNA form, the CDR3 reads TGTGCCAGTAACGCAGATTTAGCCAAAAACATTCAGTACTTC. It specifies CASNADLAKNIQYF.

The sample holds a few counts of this clone. This chain connects TRBV11-2 to TRBJ2-1; possible D gene TRBD1, 6 bases. Deletions cut 2 bases from V and 6 bases from J, with 20 bases between. The CDR3 covers 17 residues. Germline V gene sequence: CDR1 SGHAT, CDR2 FQNNGV. DNA for the CDR3: TGTGCCAGCAGCTTATCACCGGGACAAGGGGGATCCAATGAGCAGTTCTTC. It codes for CASSLSPGQGGSNEQFF.